What follows is one TCR beta chain and its context. This record belongs to a study of blood T cell repertoires in COVID-19. Per the original methods: Counts of nucleated cells, estimated from reference gene primer amplification, were obtained. This table comes from immunoSEQ multiplex PCR, and its TCRdb copy is limited to in-frame clones, with some not included. V, J and clone size were drawn from that table, and D and trimming were deduced from the DNA. Of roughly 250,000 clones in the sample, roughly 82% were seen once. The J segment lost 9 bases and the V segment lost 3 bases, leaving 8 bases of the junction unmatched. Germline CDR1 is MDHEN and CDR2 is SYDVKM. The CDR3 totals 14 residues.

The sequence derives from a woman of 80 years or more with active or convalescent COVID-19. This sequence joins TRBV28 and TRBJ2-1; 7 bases agree with TRBD2. The sequenced sample was peripheral blood. CDR3 nucleotide sequence: TGTGCCAGCAGTTTGCCTGGACTAGGCGGTGAGCAGTTCTTC. Amino acids: CASSLPGLGGEQFF.